One T cell receptor beta chain is described in this entry. The antigen remains unidentified. Using RNA transcripts, the TCR beta CDR3 regions were amplified. HTBI-primed first-round RT-PCR preceded second-round multiplex PCR. TCRdb processed the multiplex PCR reads anew with MiXCR; each CDR3 protein has one entry. In the table there are about 600,000 distinct CDR3 sequences, less than 45% of which are singletons. This CDR3 spans 15 amino acids. Germline CDR1 is SEHNR and CDR2 is FQNEAQ (reference sequence). V lost 1 base, J lost 3 bases, and 9 bases lay in between. This record belongs to a study of Graves' ophthalmopathy and Graves' hyperthyroidism. Findings of the study overall: Clonotypes were expanded in thyroid at above 0.001 frequency, and most also appeared in blood. The model flagged ophthalmopathy progression at 65% to 71% sensitivity and around 72% specificity.

Sample: peripheral blood or thyroid tissue (not recorded which). The clonotype originates from an adult man with Graves' hyperthyroidism. This chain links TRBV7-9 with TRBJ2-2; maybe TRBD2 (5 bases). The CDR3 loop reads CASSLELAYTGELFF. As DNA, the CDR3 is TGTGCCAGCAGCTTAGAGTTAGCGTACACCGGGGAGCTGTTTTTT.